This T cell receptor (beta chain) was documented in a study of CD8+CD57+ T cells in acquired aplastic anemia. Study-level information: Researchers reported that healthy donors averaged approximately 9.8 million reads for CD4+ cells.

This clonotype was recorded many times. Its antigen remains unknown. Investigators profiled TCR beta VDJ and CDR3 from genomic DNA template. MiXCR was run by TCRdb on the reads, yielding one entry per CDR3 protein. The repertoire includes 130,000 or so distinct CDR3 sequences, 40% to 45% of them detected once, and almost 8.5% sits in the top ten. Germline-derived CDR1 and CDR2 are SNHLY and FYNNEI. With V trimmed by 6 bases and J by 5 bases, 4 bases remained unmatched. The CDR3 is 13 amino acids. Findings and caveats of the study: It was found that fewer than 35 CD8+ CDR3 sequences were shared between patients and controls. Patients were compared with controls for CD8+ Simpson's diversity, and no significant difference emerged.

V usage is TRBV2 and J usage is TRBJ1-2, with 9 nucleotides matching TRBD1. Input material: sorted CD4+, CD8+, or CD8+CD57+ T cells (not recorded which) from PBMCs. This clonotype originated in a human donor in good health, serving as a control. The CDR3 here is CASRDDRGYGYTF. CDR3 nucleotide sequence: TGTGCCAGCAGAGACGACAGGGGGTATGGCTACACCTTC.